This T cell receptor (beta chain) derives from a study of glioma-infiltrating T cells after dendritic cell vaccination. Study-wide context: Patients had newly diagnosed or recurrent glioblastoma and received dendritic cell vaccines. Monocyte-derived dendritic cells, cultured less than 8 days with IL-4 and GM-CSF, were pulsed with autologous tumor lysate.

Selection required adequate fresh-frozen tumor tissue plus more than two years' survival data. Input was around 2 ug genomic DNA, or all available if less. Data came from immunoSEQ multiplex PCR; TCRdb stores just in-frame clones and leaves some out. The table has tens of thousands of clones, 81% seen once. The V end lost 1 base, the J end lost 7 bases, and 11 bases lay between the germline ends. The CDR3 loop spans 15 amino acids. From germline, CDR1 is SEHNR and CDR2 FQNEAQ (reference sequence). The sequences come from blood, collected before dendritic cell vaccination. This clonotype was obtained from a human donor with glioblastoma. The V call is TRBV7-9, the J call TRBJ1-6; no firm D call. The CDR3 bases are TGTGCCAGCAGCTTAGTCGCCGGGATGAATTCACCCCTCCACTTT. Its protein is CASSLVAGMNSPLHF.